A single TCR beta chain is shown here with its context. Its target is not known. This entry belongs to a study of vaccination and CD4 T cells after COVID-19. Background on the study: At days 161 to 241 post-vaccination, as well as at day 14, three convalescent patients were sampled.

Sequencing of the DNA from cultured CD4+ T cells was carried out with the Oncomine TCR Beta short-read assay. TCRdb ran MiXCR on the PCR reads and lists one entry per CDR3 protein. The sample yields some 17,000 distinct CDR3 sequences, around 48% seen once. The CDR3 runs to 18 residues. Germline values: CDR1 SGHVS, CDR2 FQNEAQ. V was trimmed by 2 bases and J by 0 bases, leaving 20 bases between them. Time point here: late sampling 161 to 241 days after vaccination in three convalescent patients. As to treatment: approximately 9-day PBMC culture with coronavirus spike peptide pools or control peptides (ViraFEST assay).

Sequenced material: CD4+ T cells from blood, cultured in vitro, taken about 7 months after SARS-CoV-2 vaccination. The clonotype was recovered from a human donor who had recovered from COVID-19. The rearrangement joins TRBV7-8 to TRBJ2-7; no clear D gene. The CDR3 loop is CASSLFLGVGESSYEQYF. Here the CDR3 DNA reads TGTGCCAGCAGCTTATTCCTTGGCGTGGGCGAGAGCTCCTACGAGCAGTACTTC.